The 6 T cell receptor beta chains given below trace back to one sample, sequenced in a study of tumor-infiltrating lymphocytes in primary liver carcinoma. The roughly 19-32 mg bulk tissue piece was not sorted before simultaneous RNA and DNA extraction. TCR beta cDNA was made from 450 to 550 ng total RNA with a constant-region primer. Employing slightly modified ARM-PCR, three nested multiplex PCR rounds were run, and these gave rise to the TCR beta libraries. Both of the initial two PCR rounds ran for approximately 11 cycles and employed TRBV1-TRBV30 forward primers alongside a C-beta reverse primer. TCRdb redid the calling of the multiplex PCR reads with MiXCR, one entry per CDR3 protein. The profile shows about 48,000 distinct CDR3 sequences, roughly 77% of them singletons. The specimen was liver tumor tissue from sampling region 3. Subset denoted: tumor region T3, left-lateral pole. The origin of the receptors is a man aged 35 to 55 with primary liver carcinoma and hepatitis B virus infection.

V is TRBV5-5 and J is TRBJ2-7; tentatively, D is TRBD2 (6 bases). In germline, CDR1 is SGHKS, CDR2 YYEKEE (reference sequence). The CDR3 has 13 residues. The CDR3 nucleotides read TGTGGCAGAAGCTTCGGGAGTTCCTACGAGCAGTACTTC. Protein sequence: CGRSFGSSYEQYF.

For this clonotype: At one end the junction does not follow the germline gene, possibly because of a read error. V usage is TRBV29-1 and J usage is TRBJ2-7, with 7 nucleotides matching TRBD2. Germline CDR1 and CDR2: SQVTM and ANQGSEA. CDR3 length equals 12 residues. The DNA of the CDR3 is TGTAGCATTGGGGAGGGGTCCTACGAGCAGTACTTC. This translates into CSIGEGSYEQYF.

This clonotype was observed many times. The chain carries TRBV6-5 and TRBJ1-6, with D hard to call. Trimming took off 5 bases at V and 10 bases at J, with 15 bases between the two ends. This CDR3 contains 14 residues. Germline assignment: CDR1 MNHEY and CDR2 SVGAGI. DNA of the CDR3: TGTGCCAGCAGTGCGGACGGTTTGGACTCACCCCTCCACTTT. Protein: CASSADGLDSPLHF.

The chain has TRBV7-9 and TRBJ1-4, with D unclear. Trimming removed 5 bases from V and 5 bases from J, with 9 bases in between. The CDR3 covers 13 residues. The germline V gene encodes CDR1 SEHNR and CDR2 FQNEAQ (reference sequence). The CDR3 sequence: CASSPRPNEKLFF. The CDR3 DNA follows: TGTGCCAGCAGCCCACGCCCGAATGAAAAACTGTTTTTT. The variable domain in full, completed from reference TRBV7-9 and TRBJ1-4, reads DTGVSQNPRHKITKRGQNVTFRCDPISEHNRLYWYRQTLGQGPEFLTYFQNEAQLEKSRLLSDRFSAERPKGSFSTLEIQRTEQGDSAMYLCASSPRPNEKLFFGSGTQLSVL.

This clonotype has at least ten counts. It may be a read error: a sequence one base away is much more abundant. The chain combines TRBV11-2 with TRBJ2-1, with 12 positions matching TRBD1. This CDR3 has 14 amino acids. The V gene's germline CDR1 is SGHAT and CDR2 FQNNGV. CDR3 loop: CASSRGSGDRGQLF. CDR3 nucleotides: TGTGCCAGCAGCCGAGGGTCCGGGGACAGGGGGCAGCTCTTC.

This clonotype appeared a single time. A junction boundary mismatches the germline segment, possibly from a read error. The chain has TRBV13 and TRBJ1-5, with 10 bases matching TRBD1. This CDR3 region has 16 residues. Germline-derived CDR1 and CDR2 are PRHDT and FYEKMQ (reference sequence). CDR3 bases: TGTGCCAGCAGCTTAAGAGGACAGGGGGACGAAAGGCCCCAGCATTTC. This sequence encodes CASSLRGQGDERPQHF. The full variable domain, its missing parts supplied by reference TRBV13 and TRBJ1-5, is AAGVIQSPRHLIKEKRETATLKCYPIPRHDTVYWYQQGPGQDPQFLISFYEKMQSDKGSIPDRFSAQQFSDYHSELNMSSLELGDSALYFCASSLRGQGDERPQHFGDGTRLSIL.